Presented here are 19 T cell receptor beta chains from one specimen sequenced in a study of cytomegalovirus exposure and HLA in healthy donors. PCR was performed using 60 Vbeta and 13 Jbeta primers. The data were produced by immunoSEQ multiplex PCR, yet TCRdb's version contains in-frame clones alone and is incomplete. There are 170,000 or so clones in the sample; roughly 80% occur only once, and less than 0.4% lies in the top ten. The sequenced material came from PBMCs. The receptors were gathered from a boy between 2 and 15 years old in good health and CMV-seronegative.

The chain employs TRBV4-1 and TRBJ1-5; possible D gene TRBD1, 5 bases. V dropped 3 bases and J dropped 1 base, with 7 bases sitting between them. The germline CDR1 and CDR2 sequences are MGHRA and YSYEKL. This CDR3 comprises 14 residues. The DNA of the CDR3 is TGCGCCAGCAGCCAGGGGGGGAGCAATCAGCCCCAGCATTTT. Its translation is CASSQGGSNQPQHF.

V is TRBV30 and J is TRBJ2-3; 11 bases are a match to TRBD2. This CDR3 comprises 16 residues. Trimming took 0 bases from V and 2 from J; bases not matched to a gene: 4. Germline CDR1 GTSNPN, CDR2 SVGIG (reference sequence). The CDR3 nucleotides are TGTGCCTGGAGTGTCGGGACTAGCGGAGCCACAGATACGCAGTATTTT. Protein product: CAWSVGTSGATDTQYF.

V gene TRBV6-5 combines with J gene TRBJ2-1; tentatively, D is TRBD2 (6 bases). Germline loops: CDR1 MNHEY, CDR2 SVGAGI. The V end was cut by 7 bases, the J end by 2 bases, with 12 bases between. This CDR3 comprises 14 residues. DNA of the CDR3: TGTGCCAGCACCTACGGAGGGGCCTACAATGAGCAGTTCTTC. Translation: CASTYGGAYNEQFF.

The CDR3: CATSRGLKTGREAFF. The CDR3, as DNA: TGTGCCACCAGCAGAGGACTTAAGACAGGGCGTGAAGCTTTCTTT. The chain links TRBV15 to TRBJ1-1; 7 bases agree with TRBD1. Germline V gene lookup returns CDR1 LNHNV and CDR2 YYDKDF (reference sequence). The CDR3 is made up of 15 amino acids. V shed 1 base, J shed 7 bases, and the junction held 9 bases outside the gene matches.

Worth noting for this clone: The junction departs from the called germline gene at one end, perhaps through a read error. The chain is built from TRBV7-7 and TRBJ2-1, with a weak D call TRBD2 (6 bases). Germline V gives CDR1 SSHAT, CDR2 FNYEAQ (reference sequence). The CDR3 covers 16 residues. The CDR3 region has the DNA TGTGCTAGCAGCCCGGGGGACGGAGTGACATACAATGAGCAGTTCTTC. This codes for CASSPGDGVTYNEQFF.

CDR3 region: CASSISPDRSYEQYF. Written as DNA, the CDR3 is TGTGCCAGTAGTATTTCCCCGGACAGATCCTACGAGCAGTACTTC. V gene TRBV19 combines with J gene TRBJ2-7; tentatively, D is TRBD1 (6 bases). This CDR3 spans 15 amino acids. The V and J ends lost 3 bases and 1 base respectively, with 13 bases between them. CDR1 and CDR2 (germline): LNHDA, SQIVND (reference sequence).

This clone was observed once. The CDR3: CASRRDSSYEQYF. The CDR3 DNA reads as TGTGCCAGCCGACGGGATAGCTCCTACGAGCAGTACTTC. The chain carries TRBV6-5 and TRBJ2-7, with D possibly being TRBD2 (5 bases). The germline V gene has CDR1 MNHEY and CDR2 SVGAGI. This CDR3 has 13 amino acids. Trimming removed 8 bases at V and 0 bases at J, with 11 bases between.

The chain couples TRBV10-3 to TRBJ2-5; D may be TRBD2 (5 bases). Trimming cost V 7 bases and J 5 bases, with 17 bases left between them. This CDR3 is built from 14 residues. Germline CDR1 is ENHRY and CDR2 is SYGVKD. CDR3 nucleotide sequence: TGTGCCATCATGGAAGGGAGTAGCTCGGAGACCCAGTACTTC. It specifies CAIMEGSSSETQYF.

The chain uses TRBV9 and TRBJ2-1; possible D gene TRBD1, 6 bases. The germline V gene encodes CDR1 SGDLS and CDR2 YYNGEE. Trimming left V 3 bases short and J 1 base short, with 20 bases between. This CDR3 comprises 18 residues. The CDR3, as DNA: TGTGCCAGCAGCGGATCAGGGGCTAGAGCGTCTTCCTACAATGAGCAGTTCTTC. This translates into CASSGSGARASSYNEQFF.

This chain connects TRBV29-1 to TRBJ2-7; 11 bases are shared with TRBD2. This CDR3 is 13 amino acids long. Per germline, CDR1 SQVTM and CDR2 ANQGSEA. V dropped 6 bases and J dropped 2; count of bases not matched to a gene: 3. CDR3 amino acids: CSVTGLAAYEQYF. In nucleotides, the CDR3 is TGCAGCGTCACGGGACTAGCGGCCTACGAGCAGTACTTC.

This clone has only a few counts. This chain uses TRBV28 with TRBJ1-5, with D unclear. Trimming took off 7 bases at V and 2 bases at J, with 24 bases between the two ends. The CDR3 loop spans 18 amino acids. Germline V lookup: CDR1 MDHEN, CDR2 SYDVKM. The CDR3 spells CASTLPGSQSGGNQPQHF. The CDR3 coding sequence is TGTGCCAGCACCTTACCCGGGTCCCAAAGCGGGGGCAATCAGCCCCAGCATTTT.

The chain has TRBV4-1 and TRBJ2-5; 8 nucleotides align to TRBD1. The V segment lost 2 bases and the J segment 2 bases; nucleotides outside the gene matches: 10. The CDR3 covers 17 residues. Germline V CDR1 and CDR2: MGHRA, YSYEKL. CDR3 bases: TGCGCCAGCAGCCAACCTCCCGCCGGGACAGGACAAGAGACCCAGTACTTC. Protein: CASSQPPAGTGQETQYF.

The genes are TRBV2 and TRBJ2-7, with TRBD2 identical over 13 bases. The ends lost 3 bases at V and 6 bases at J; junction bases unmatched: 2. CDR1 is SNHLY, CDR2 FYNNEI, per germline. This CDR3 is 14 amino acids long. The CDR3 nucleotides are TGTGCCAGCAGTGAGGGGACTAGCGGGGTCGAGCAGTACTTC. Its protein product is CASSEGTSGVEQYF.

This clone has only a few counts. The chain couples TRBV27 to TRBJ2-7; D is perhaps TRBD2 (6 bases). The CDR3 spans 16 residues. Looked up from germline, CDR1 is MNHEY and CDR2 is SMNVEV (reference sequence). Between the trimmed V and J ends, which lost 5 bases and 0 bases, there was a span of 17 bases. CDR3 amino acids: CASSPLYGRSSYEQYF. CDR3 nucleotide sequence: TGTGCCAGCAGTCCCTTATACGGGAGATCCTCCTACGAGCAGTACTTC.

The V call is TRBV28, the J call TRBJ2-1; D is undetermined. V was shortened by 6 bases and J by 2 bases, with 5 bases between the two germline ends. The CDR3 extends over 12 amino acids. Germline CDR1 is MDHEN and CDR2 is SYDVKM. This chain's CDR3 is CASRLAYNEQFF. For the CDR3, the DNA is TGTGCCAGCAGGCTAGCCTACAATGAGCAGTTCTTC.

The chain links TRBV27 to TRBJ2-7; 9 nucleotides align to TRBD1. J lost 5 bases, V lost 5 bases, and 13 bases had no gene match. Germline assignment: CDR1 MNHEY and CDR2 SMNVEV (reference sequence). CDR3 length equals 16 residues. The CDR3 bases are TGTGCCAGCAGTCTCATTCTACAGGGGGCAACGAACGAGCAGTACTTC. This codes for CASSLILQGATNEQYF.

This chain links TRBV28 with TRBJ2-3; 8 bases align to TRBD2. CDR1 MDHEN and CDR2 SYDVKM come from the germline V gene. This CDR3 comprises 16 residues. V shed 6 bases, J shed 5 bases, and the junction held 13 bases outside the gene matches. CDR3 DNA: TGTGCCAGCAGCCTTATCGAGCGGGAGTGGGTAGATACGCAGTATTTT. It encodes CASSLIEREWVDTQYF.

The genes are TRBV29-1 and TRBJ1-1; D possibly corresponds to TRBD1 (5 bases). The germline V gene has CDR1 SQVTM and CDR2 ANQGSEA. The CDR3 spans 15 residues. V lost 2 bases and J lost 3, with 16 bases in between. CDR3 region: CSVEWGEGSDTEAFF. The CDR3 DNA is TGCAGCGTTGAATGGGGGGAGGGGAGCGACACTGAAGCTTTCTTT.

CDR3 nucleotide sequence: TGTGCCAGCAGCTATTACGGGACAGGCAAAAACATTCAGTACTTC. It codes for CASSYYGTGKNIQYF. The rearrangement joins TRBV5-6 to TRBJ2-4; 8 bases are shared with TRBD1. Trimming took 3 bases from V and 3 from J; bases not matched to a gene: 5. Looked up from germline, CDR1 is SGHDT and CDR2 is YYEEEE. The CDR3 totals 15 residues.